This TCR beta chain was identified in a study of identical twins. TCRdb itself ran the 5' RACE reads through MiXCR, one entry per CDR3 protein. Of 200,000 to 300,000 distinct CDR3 sequences detected, 6% to 8.5% appear once; the ten largest clones hold approximately 5.4%. Trimming cost V 0 bases and J 4 bases; bases outside gene matches: 7. The CDR3 extends over 16 amino acids. Germline V lookup: CDR1 SGDLS, CDR2 YYNGEE. This clonotype was detected ten times or more. This sample also appeared in a second study, on yellow fever vaccine responses in identical twins.

The TCR was taken from a woman under 30 in good health. J is TRBJ2-7 and V is TRBV9; TRBD2 matches 10 bases. Sequenced sample: CD8+ T cells sorted from blood. In DNA, the CDR3 is TGTGCCAGCAGCGTAGCCCCTAGCGGGAGTTTGTACGAGCAGTACTTC. It encodes CASSVAPSGSLYEQYF.